This T cell receptor (beta chain) derives from a study of blood T cell repertoires in COVID-19. On the study more broadly: The cDNA or gDNA used as material had been derived from T cells, B-cell-depleted T cells, or PBMCs.

CDR1 and CDR2 (germline): KGHSH, LQKENI. This CDR3 is 14 amino acids long. The ends lost 9 bases at V and 1 base at J; junction bases unmatched: 8. The method was immunoSEQ multiplex PCR; TCRdb's version includes in-frame clones alone and lacks a portion of them. The sample has 20,000 to 25,000 clones, about 90% seen once. This TCR was sampled from a human donor in a cohort sampled during active COVID-19. The chain employs TRBV18 and TRBJ1-1; 7 positions agree with TRBD1. Sequencing was done on a sample of peripheral blood. The CDR3 region is CASHRDRQNTEAFF. The DNA for the CDR3 is TGTGCCAGTCACAGGGACAGACAGAACACTGAAGCTTTCTTT. The full variable domain, its missing parts supplied by reference TRBV18 and TRBJ1-1, is NAGVMQNPRHLVRRRGQEARLRCSPMKGHSHVYWYRQLPEEGLKFMVYLQKENIIDESGMPKERFSAEFPKEGPSILRIQQVVRGDSAAYFCASHRDRQNTEAFFGQGTRLTVV.